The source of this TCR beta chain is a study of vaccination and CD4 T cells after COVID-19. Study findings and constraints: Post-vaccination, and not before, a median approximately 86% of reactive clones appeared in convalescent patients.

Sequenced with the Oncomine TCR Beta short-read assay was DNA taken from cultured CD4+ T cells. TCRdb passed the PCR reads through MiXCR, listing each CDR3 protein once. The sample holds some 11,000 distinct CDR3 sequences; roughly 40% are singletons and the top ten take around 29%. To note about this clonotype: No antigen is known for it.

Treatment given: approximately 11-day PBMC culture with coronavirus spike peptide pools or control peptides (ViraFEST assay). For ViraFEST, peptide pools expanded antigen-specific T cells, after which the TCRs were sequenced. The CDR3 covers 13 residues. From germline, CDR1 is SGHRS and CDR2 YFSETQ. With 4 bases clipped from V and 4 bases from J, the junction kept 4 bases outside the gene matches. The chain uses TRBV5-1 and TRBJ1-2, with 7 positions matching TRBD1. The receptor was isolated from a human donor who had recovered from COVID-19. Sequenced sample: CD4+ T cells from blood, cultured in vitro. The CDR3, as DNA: TGCGCCAGCAGCGCGGCAGGGGGCTATGGCTACACCTTC. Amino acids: CASSAAGGYGYTF.